Included here is one T cell receptor beta chain sequence, with context. The data belong to a study of blood T cell repertoires in COVID-19. Study-level background: COVID-19 samples from acute and convalescent phases originated in the United States, Italy and Spain. T cells, B-cell-depleted T cells, or PBMCs supplied cDNA or gDNA.

Under the authors' procedure: Using reference gene primer amplification, nucleated cell counts were estimated. Method: immunoSEQ multiplex PCR; TCRdb's copy keeps in-frame clones and lacks some. That table supplies the V and J calls and clone size; D and trimming were determined from the DNA. The sample consists of around 190,000 clones, roughly 90% of them appearing once. The CDR3 is made up of 15 amino acids. Trimming removed 1 base at V and 5 bases at J, with 14 bases between. CDR1 is LGHDT, CDR2 YNNKEL, per germline (reference sequence). Input material: peripheral blood. V usage is TRBV3-1 (or the pseudogene TRBV3-2) and J usage is TRBJ1-2; D is unresolved. This receptor was identified in a young man with active or convalescent COVID-19. The CDR3: CASSQGLTEAYGYTF. DNA of the CDR3: TGTGCCAGCAGCCAAGGATTAACAGAAGCATATGGCTACACCTTC.